The T cell receptor beta chain under discussion was sequenced for a study of cytomegalovirus exposure and HLA in healthy donors. This clone was detected only a few times. The PCR used 60 Vbeta and 13 Jbeta primers. The assay was immunoSEQ multiplex PCR, and TCRdb's table has in-frame clones only and misses some. The table includes fewer than 250,000 clones, approximately 70% detected once. V lost 8 bases to trimming and J lost 9 bases; unmatched junction nucleotides: 19. Germline lookup yields CDR1 LNHDA and CDR2 SQIVND (reference sequence). The CDR3 has 16 amino acids. The source of this sequence is a woman aged 25 to 39 in good health and CMV-seropositive. The rearrangement uses TRBV19 and TRBJ2-3, with TRBD2 matching 8 bases. The sequenced material came from PBMCs. The CDR3 region is CASGFVISGVGETQYF. The CDR3 DNA reads as TGTGCCAGTGGTTTCGTGATTAGCGGGGTGGGTGAAACGCAGTATTTT.